These 20 T cell receptor beta chains originate from one sample sequenced in a study of cytomegalovirus exposure and HLA in healthy donors. 13 Jbeta primers and 60 Vbeta primers were used for the PCR. Profiling relied on immunoSEQ multiplex PCR, and the TCRdb table lists in-frame clones only, not all of them. The top ten hold around 1% of the sample, which has approximately 240,000 clones, 85% to 90% seen once. Sequencing was carried out using PBMCs. The receptor source for this set is a woman aged 18-30 years in good health and CMV-seronegative.

The chain joins TRBV29-1 to TRBJ2-5; D ambiguous. V was trimmed by 4 bases and J by 1 base, leaving 7 bases between them. The germline V gene has CDR1 SQVTM and CDR2 ANQGSEA. The CDR3 consists of 12 residues. The CDR3 is CSVARGQETQYF. The DNA of the CDR3 is TGCAGCGTTGCTAGAGGCCAAGAGACCCAGTACTTC. The full variable domain, with the rest looked up from reference TRBV29-1 and TRBJ2-5, is SAVISQKPSRDICQRGTSLTIQCQVDSQVTMMFWYRQQPGQSLTLIATANQGSEATYESGFVIDKFPISRPNLTFSTLTVSNMSPEDSSIYLCSVARGQETQYFGPGTRLLVL.

This clone was detected once. The J gene is TRBJ1-1, the V gene TRBV7-9, with D tentatively TRBD1 (6 bases). Per the germline V gene, CDR1 is SEHNR and CDR2 is FQNEAQ (reference sequence). This CDR3 comprises 14 residues. Trimming took 5 bases from V and 6 from J, leaving 16 bases between them. CDR3 nucleotide sequence: TGTGCCAGCAGCCGACCGGACAGCCGTTCTGAAGCTTTCTTT. It specifies CASSRPDSRSEAFF.

The V and J genes are TRBV2 and TRBJ2-3, with D tentatively TRBD1 (6 bases). V lost 4 bases and J lost 3, with 20 bases in between. The CDR3 has 17 residues. The V gene's germline CDR1 is SNHLY and CDR2 FYNNEI. The CDR3 sequence is CASSGGTPDTGTDTQYF. CDR3 coding DNA: TGTGCCAGCAGTGGGGGGACACCTGACACGGGGACAGATACGCAGTATTTT.

Remarks on this clone: A read error may produce the germline difference seen at one junction end. The CDR3 DNA follows: TGTGCCGGCAGTCCGGGAGAAGAGACCCAGTACTTC. Encoded protein: CAGSPGEETQYF. This rearrangement joins TRBV9 to TRBJ2-5; tentatively, D is TRBD2 (6 bases). The germline CDR1 and CDR2 sequences are SGDLS and YYNGEE. This CDR3 is built from 12 residues.

V and J are TRBV5-1 and TRBJ1-5, with TRBD1 as a possible D gene (6 bases). The CDR3 is made up of 14 amino acids. CDR1 SGHRS and CDR2 YFSETQ come from the germline V gene. Trimming left V 3 bases short and J 7 bases short, with 14 bases between. CDR3 DNA: TGCGCCAGCAGCTATGCAGGGGCTGGGCAGCCCCAGCATTTT. As protein: CASSYAGAGQPQHF.

This clone has more than one count but fewer than ten. This sequence joins TRBV10-2 and TRBJ2-4; 10 positions agree with TRBD2. The CDR3 contains 17 residues. Germline V lookup: CDR1 WSHSY, CDR2 SAAADI. V gave up 3 bases and J gave up 1 base; unmatched junction bases: 6. The CDR3 sequence is CASSDRAGGLAKNIQYF. The CDR3 nucleotides read TGCGCCAGCAGTGATCGAGCGGGAGGGCTGGCCAAAAACATTCAGTACTTC.

This clone was seen a handful of times. The J gene is TRBJ1-5, the V gene TRBV5-1; the match to TRBD1 covers 8 bases. The CDR3 length is 16 residues. With V trimmed by 4 bases and J by 1 base, 7 bases remained unmatched. Per germline, CDR1 SGHRS and CDR2 YFSETQ. DNA for the CDR3: TGCGCCAGCAGCCCAGCAGGGGGCTGGAGCAATCAGCCCCAGCATTTT. Its translation is CASSPAGGWSNQPQHF.

This clone has more than one count but fewer than ten. The rearrangement links TRBV19 to TRBJ1-2; weak D call: TRBD1 (5 bases). The germline V gene encodes CDR1 LNHDA and CDR2 SQIVND (reference sequence). The V end lost 5 bases, the J end lost 4 bases, and 20 bases lay between the germline ends. CDR3 length equals 16 residues. CDR3 DNA: TGTGCCAGTAGTTGGGGATCAGGGATTTTGGCCTATGGCTACACCTTC. It translates to CASSWGSGILAYGYTF.

This clone was seen a single time. This rearrangement joins TRBV11-2 to TRBJ1-2, with 7 bases lining up with TRBD1. Trimming at V came to 5 bases and at J to 0 bases, leaving 9 bases not matched to a gene. The germline V gene encodes CDR1 SGHAT and CDR2 FQNNGV. This CDR3 is built from 16 residues. The CDR3 nucleotides are TGTGCCAGCAGCCCCGAGAGGGGGCCCACTAACTATGGCTACACCTTC. This translates into CASSPERGPTNYGYTF. Variable domain in full (rest from reference TRBV11-2 and TRBJ1-2): EAGVAQSPRYKIIEKRQSVAFWCNPISGHATLYWYQQILGQGPKLLIQFQNNGVVDDSQLPKDRFSAERLKGVDSTLKIQPAKLEDSAVYLCASSPERGPTNYGYTFGSGTRLTVV.

The chain employs TRBV4-2 and TRBJ2-5; 14 bases map to TRBD2. V lost 4 bases, J lost 3 bases, and 7 bases stayed unmatched. The CDR3 totals 17 residues. CDR1 is LGHNA, CDR2 YNFKEQ, per germline. The CDR3 DNA reads TGTGCCAGCAGCCCCAAAAGACTAGCGGGGGGGAAAGAGACCCAGTACTTC. It codes for CASSPKRLAGGKETQYF.

The rearrangement joins TRBV27 to TRBJ1-1; tentatively, D is TRBD1 (6 bases). The CDR3 totals 14 residues. V was clipped by 0 bases and J by 11 bases, with 16 bases between them. Germline-derived CDR1 and CDR2 are MNHEY and SMNVEV (reference sequence). This chain's CDR3 is CASSLSNRALRAFF. The CDR3 DNA is TGTGCCAGCAGTTTATCGAACAGGGCCCTAAGGGCTTTCTTT.

The chain combines TRBV11-2 with TRBJ2-3, with D unresolved. The germline V and J ends were trimmed by 2 bases and 0 bases, with 9 bases remaining between them. The CDR3 length is 15 residues. CDR1 is SGHAT, CDR2 FQNNGV, per germline. CDR3 sequence: CASSLRETSTDTQYF. DNA of the CDR3: TGTGCCAGCAGCTTAAGAGAGACTAGCACAGATACGCAGTATTTT.

The gene calls are TRBV27 and TRBJ2-1; no definite D call. CDR1 is MNHEY, CDR2 SMNVEV, per germline (reference sequence). The CDR3 is 11 amino acids. The V gene lost 3 bases and the J gene lost 9 bases, with 6 bases spanning the gap. CDR3 DNA: TGTGCCAGCAGTTTCTTAGCTGAGCAGTTCTTC. Translation gives CASSFLAEQFF.

The rearrangement links TRBV4-2 to TRBJ1-4, with a tentative D call TRBD1 (6 bases). The CDR3 sequence is 17 residues long. Trimming took 1 base from V and 7 from J, leaving 19 bases between them. CDR1 LGHNA and CDR2 YNFKEQ come from the germline V gene. CDR3 DNA sequence: TGTGCCAGCAGCCAAGGGGACAACTGGGACATGGGTGAAAAACTGTTTTTT. It specifies CASSQGDNWDMGEKLFF.

As for this clone: Germline is not matched at one junction end, which may reflect a read error. The CDR3 reads CSSSHKALSSYEQYF. CDR3 nucleotide sequence: TGTTCCAGCAGCCATAAAGCCCTGAGCTCCTACGAGCAGTACTTC. This chain joins TRBV7-9 and TRBJ2-7; D is undetermined. This CDR3 is 15 amino acids long. CDR1 and CDR2 from the germline V gene are SEHNR and FQNEAQ (reference sequence). Full variable domain (rest looked up from reference TRBV7-9 and TRBJ2-7): DTGVSQNPRHKITKRGQNVTFRCDPISEHNRLYWYRQTLGQGPEFLTYFQNEAQLEKSRLLSDRFSAERPKGSFSTLEIQRTEQGDSAMYLCSSSHKALSSYEQYFGPGTRLTVT.

The CDR3, as DNA: TGCAGCGTGCGAACCTACGAGCAGTACTTC. Its translation is CSVRTYEQYF. The chain is built from TRBV29-1 and TRBJ2-7; D unresolved. The V end lost 6 bases, the J end lost 2 bases, and 5 bases lay between the germline ends. The CDR3 spans 10 residues. Germline CDR1 reads SQVTM; CDR2 reads ANQGSEA.

On this clone: One end of the junction does not line up with germline, which may come from a read error. The V and J genes are TRBV5-8 and TRBJ1-3, with 7 bases identical to TRBD1. In germline, CDR1 is SGHTS, CDR2 YDEGEE. This CDR3 has 15 residues. Written as DNA, the CDR3 is TGTGCCAGCAGTTTGGGGACAGACTCTGGAAACACCATATATTTT. Its protein is CASSLGTDSGNTIYF.

This clone was seen only once. The chain combines TRBV9 with TRBJ1-2, with D possibly matching TRBD1 (6 bases). Trimming removed 3 bases from V and 8 bases from J, with 20 bases in between. The CDR3 sequence is 15 residues long. In germline, CDR1 is SGDLS, CDR2 YYNGEE. The DNA for the CDR3 is TGTGCCAGCAGCGCGATACTCCCGACAGGACGAGGCTACACCTTC. Residues: CASSAILPTGRGYTF.

The CDR3: CASRAVGANGYTF. CDR3 coding DNA: TGTGCCAGTAGGGCCGTAGGGGCCAATGGCTACACCTTC. The chain combines TRBV19 with TRBJ1-2, with a weak D call TRBD1 (5 bases). This CDR3 has 13 residues. With 6 bases removed from V and 6 bases from J, the gap between germline ends came to 14 bases. Germline assignment: CDR1 LNHDA and CDR2 SQIVND (reference sequence).

V is TRBV11-2 and J is TRBJ2-7; 8 bases map to TRBD1. CDR3 length equals 16 residues. CDR1 SGHAT and CDR2 FQNNGV come from the germline V gene. V lost 1 base to trimming and J lost 2 bases; unmatched junction nucleotides: 7. As DNA, the CDR3 is TGTGCCAGCAGCTTAGTGGCTTCCAGGGGGCCCTACGAGCAGTACTTC. This codes for CASSLVASRGPYEQYF.